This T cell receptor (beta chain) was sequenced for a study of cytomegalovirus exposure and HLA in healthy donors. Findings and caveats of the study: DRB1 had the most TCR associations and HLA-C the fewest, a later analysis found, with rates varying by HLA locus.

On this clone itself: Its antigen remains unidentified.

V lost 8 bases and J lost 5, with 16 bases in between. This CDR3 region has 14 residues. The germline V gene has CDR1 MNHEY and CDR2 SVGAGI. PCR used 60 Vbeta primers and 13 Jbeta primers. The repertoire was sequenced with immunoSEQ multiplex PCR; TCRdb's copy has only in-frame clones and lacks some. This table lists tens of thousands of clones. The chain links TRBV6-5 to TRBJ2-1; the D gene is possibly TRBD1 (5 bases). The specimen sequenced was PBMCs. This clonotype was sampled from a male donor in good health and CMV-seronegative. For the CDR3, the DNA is TGTGCCAGCGCTGGCCAGGGTCGGAACAATGAGCAGTTCTTC. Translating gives CASAGQGRNNEQFF.